This T cell receptor beta chain was recorded in a study of spatial heterogeneity in lung cancer (dated by TCRdb to between 2018 and 2021). Notes on the research overall: Beta-chain transcripts were consistently detected in greater numbers than alpha-chain transcripts, which likely reflected higher beta-chain transcript abundance. Nonsynonymous mutation counts, determined by whole-exome sequencing of tumor tissue, were related to features of the TCR repertoire. Both alpha and beta chains were TCR-sequenced in 200 to 250 tumor regions, some 64 matched nontumor lung samples and over 55 PBMC samples obtained at surgery. In the raw uncorrected reads, each unique combination of TCR and UMI appeared more than ten times on average. TCR alpha and beta repertoires were quantitatively compared across multiple tumor regions, matched nontumor lung and blood in non-small cell lung cancer.

The full study reports these points: Additional single-cell paired TCR alpha and beta sequencing was considered necessary to confirm, at a functional level, the hypothesis that regional TCRs recognize regional mutations. Ubiquitous expanded tumor TCRs were found in blood more often at tumor resection than at routine follow-up.

This clonotype was counted only a few times. The clone's antigen remains unknown. One base away there is no much larger clone; base qualities are not given. Library preparation was by 5' RACE. Instrument on record: NextSeq 500. The TCR library protocol attached a unique molecular identifier to each TCR cDNA molecule to allow correction of PCR and sequencing errors. On the authors' methods: TCR identification, UMI-based error correction and CDR3 extraction were all carried out with Decombinator tools. Expanded TCRs were defined as those above a frequency of 2 per 1,000, corresponding to the top 1% of the tumor frequency distribution. Each repertoire was subsampled 100 times to 5,000 TCRs, after which Renyi diversity was computed with the R vegan package. CDR3 similarity networks were constructed using string-kernel similarity of amino acid triplets, with links drawn between CDR3s whose pairwise similarity was above 0.82. TCRdb redid the processing of the public reads, applying fastp at Q25 and MiXCR, and retained in-frame beta chains. Duplicate CDR3 protein sequences are folded into a single record with the most common DNA and genes. The V and J calls come from TCRdb's annotation, not from the publication. This sample has tens of thousands of distinct CDR3 sequences in its table, and roughly 12% of those were observed once. Roughly two fifths of the sample belongs to the ten largest clones.

The V end loses 4 bases and the J end loses 4 bases, and a stretch of 17 bases separates them. Via the germline V gene, CDR1 is SGHRS and CDR2 YFSETQ. Counted from cysteine to phenylalanine, this CDR3 has 15 amino acids. The entry retains the CDR3 DNA only, 45 bases that are in frame from base 1. The time point label here, explained by the study, means: sample taken at primary tumor resection. TCR sequencing used whole RNA extracted from tumor and nontumor lung tissue, or from cryopreserved PBMC samples, without cell sorting. Samples were obtained from 65 to 90 patients with early-stage, untreated non-small cell lung cancer from the lung TRACERx cohort. Only patients with enough RNA available from two or more tumor regions were chosen for TCR sequencing.

This specimen was PBMCs, taken at surgery. The sequence derives from a male donor with early-stage non-small cell lung cancer. The rearranged chain carries TRBV5-1 and TRBJ1-1, with TRBD1 as a weak D call on 6 bases. This receptor carries the CDR3 CASSVPRDTFTEAFF. The DNA is TGCGCCAGCAGCGTGCCACGGGACACCTTCACTGAAGCTTTCTTT.